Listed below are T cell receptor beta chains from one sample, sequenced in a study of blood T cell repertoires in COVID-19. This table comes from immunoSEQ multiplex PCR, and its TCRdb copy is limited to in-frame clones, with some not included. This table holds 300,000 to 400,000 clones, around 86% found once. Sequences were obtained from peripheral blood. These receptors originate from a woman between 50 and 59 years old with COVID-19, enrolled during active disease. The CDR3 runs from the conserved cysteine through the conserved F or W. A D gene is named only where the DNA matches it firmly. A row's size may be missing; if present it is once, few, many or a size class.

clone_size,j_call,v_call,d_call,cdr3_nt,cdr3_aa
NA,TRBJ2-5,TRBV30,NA,TGTGCCTGGAGTAAAGTCGACAGTCAAGAGACCCAGTACTTC,CAWSKVDSQETQYF
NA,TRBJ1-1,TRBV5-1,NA,TGCGCCAGCAGCTTGCAGGGCTTCATGAACACTGAAGCTTTCTTT,CASSLQGFMNTEAFF
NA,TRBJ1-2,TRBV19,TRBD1,TGTGCCAGTCGACAGGGAGACGGCTACACCTTC,CASRQGDGYTF
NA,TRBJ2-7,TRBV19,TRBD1,TGTGCCAGTAGTATAAGGGACAGGGACGAGCAGTACTTC,CASSIRDRDEQYF
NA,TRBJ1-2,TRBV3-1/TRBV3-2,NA,TGTGCCAGCAGCCGATTGGGGGACTCGCCTGGCTACACCTTC,CASSRLGDSPGYTF
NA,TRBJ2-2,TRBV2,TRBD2,TGTGCCAGCGCCAAGCAGCCAGCGGGAGGGCCCGGGGAGCTGTTTTTT,CASAKQPAGGPGELFF
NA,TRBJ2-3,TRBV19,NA,TGTGCCAGTAGCCTAACGGGAGCAGATACGCAGTATTTT,CASSLTGADTQYF
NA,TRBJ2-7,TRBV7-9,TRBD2,TGTGCCAGCAGCTTGAGGACTAGCGGGAGTAGGTACGAGCAGTACTTC,CASSLRTSGSRYEQYF
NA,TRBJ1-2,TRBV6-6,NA,TGTGCCAGCAGTAACCAGGCTAACTATGGCTACACCTTC,CASSNQANYGYTF
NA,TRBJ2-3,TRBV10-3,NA,TGTGCCATCAGTGAGACAGGGCCAGATACGCAGTATTTT,CAISETGPDTQYF
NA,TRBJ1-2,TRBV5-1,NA,TGCGCCAGCAGCCGCGGGGGCACTAACTATGGCTACACCTTC,CASSRGGTNYGYTF
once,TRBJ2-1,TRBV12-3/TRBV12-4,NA,TGTGCCAGCAATCCGACTAATTACAATGAGCAGTTCTTC,CASNPTNYNEQFF
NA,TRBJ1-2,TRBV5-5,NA,TGTGCCAGCAGCTCTCAGGGGAACTATGGCTACACCTTC,CASSSQGNYGYTF
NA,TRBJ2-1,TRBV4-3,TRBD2,TGCGCCAGCAGCCAGGCTAGCGGGAGAATTTTCGATGAGCAGTTCTTC,CASSQASGRIFDEQFF
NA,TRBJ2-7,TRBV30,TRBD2,TGTGCCTGGAGGGGGAGGGCCTCCTACGAGCAGTACTTC,CAWRGRASYEQYF
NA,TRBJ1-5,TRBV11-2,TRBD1,TGTGCCAGCAGCTATGGACAGGGAAGGAACAATCAGCCCCAGCATTTT,CASSYGQGRNNQPQHF
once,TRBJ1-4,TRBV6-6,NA,TGTGCCAGCAGCAAGGGGACACAGTTCTATAATGAAAAACTGTTTTTT,CASSKGTQFYNEKLFF
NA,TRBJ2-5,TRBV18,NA,TGTGCCAGCTCACCCTACGGGGAGACCCAGTACTTC,CASSPYGETQYF
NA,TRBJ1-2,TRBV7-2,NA,TGTGCCAGCAGGGGATGGACGGAGGCGGATGGCTACACCTTC,CASRGWTEADGYTF
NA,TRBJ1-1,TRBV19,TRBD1,TGTGCCAGTAGCGTACAGGGGACGTCTGAAGCTTTCTTT,CASSVQGTSEAFF
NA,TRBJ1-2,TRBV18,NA,TGTGCCAGCTCACCCGGGGTGTCGGGCAGCTACACCTTC,CASSPGVSGSYTF
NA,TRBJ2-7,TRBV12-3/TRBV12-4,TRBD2,TGTGCCAGCAGTTTCGGACTAGCCGGAGAGCAGTACTTC,CASSFGLAGEQYF